This entry concerns a single T cell receptor (beta chain). Antigen: not known. The CDR3 extends over 16 amino acids. CDR1 and CDR2 from the germline V gene are SGHRS and YFSETQ. V lost 0 bases to trimming and J lost 5 bases; unmatched junction nucleotides: 8. 13 Jbeta primers and 60 Vbeta primers were used for the PCR. Using immunoSEQ multiplex PCR, the repertoire was profiled, and TCRdb retains in-frame clones only, with some absent. The sample contains 140,000 to 150,000 clones, around four fifths of which appear only once. The entry originates in a study of cytomegalovirus exposure and HLA in healthy donors. Study at large: Genotyping of 398 donors showed that 65% to 90% belonged to the Caucasian-associated ancestry cluster. Regarding the study as a whole: Later genetic work tied a missense DCLRE1C variant to beta-chain V and J trimming. Another analysis was done later, and it associated roughly 15,000 TCR beta sequences with HLA alleles at 0.05 false discovery rate.

Sequencing was performed on PBMCs. This chain uses TRBV5-1 with TRBJ1-2, with TRBD1 matching over 9 bases. The clonotype comes from a female donor in good health and CMV-seronegative. Written as DNA, the CDR3 is TGCGCCAGCAGCTTGGCCTCAATCGGGACAGGGTATGGCTACACCTTC. Its protein is CASSLASIGTGYGYTF.